Listed below are T cell receptor beta chains from one sample, sequenced in a study of identical twins. Via MiXCR, TCRdb re-called the 5' RACE reads, giving one row per CDR3 protein. The data show nearly 650,000 distinct CDR3 sequences, 7.1% seen once. The sample also formed part of further work on yellow fever vaccine responses in identical twins.

Sequenced sample: PBMCs. All receptors derive from a woman under 30 in good health. The CDR3 runs from the conserved cysteine through the conserved F or W. D genes are given only for firm matches. The listing skips clone size in some rows; elsewhere it reads once, few, many or a size class.

>TRBD1|many|TRBV10-3|TRBJ2-1
CAIGSRGQYNEQFF
TGTGCCATCGGAAGCAGGGGGCAATACAATGAGCAGTTCTTC
>.|.|TRBV5-1|TRBJ2-7
CASSPTPGSSYEQYF
TGCGCCAGCAGCCCCACCCCAGGGAGCTCCTACGAGCAGTACTTC
>.|few|TRBV29-1|TRBJ2-5
CSVDKDSLQETQYF
TGCAGCGTTGATAAGGACAGCCTCCAAGAGACCCAGTACTTC
>.|many|TRBV20-1|TRBJ2-1
CSARGILAYNEQFF
TGCAGTGCTAGGGGGATTCTAGCCTACAATGAGCAGTTCTTC
>.|many|TRBV25-1|TRBJ1-4
CASSEERGRVRTNEKLFF
TGTGCCAGCAGTGAAGAGAGAGGGAGGGTGCGAACTAATGAAAAACTGTTTTTT
>.|many|TRBV19|TRBJ2-2
CASSKQGNTGELFF
TGTGCCAGTAGTAAGCAGGGGAACACCGGGGAGCTGTTTTTT
>TRBD2|.|TRBV3-1|TRBJ2-1
CASSQGLAGSREQFF
TGTGCCAGCAGCCAGGGACTAGCGGGATCTCGGGAGCAGTTCTTC
>TRBD1|many|TRBV7-9|TRBJ2-2
CASSLGTGNTGELFF
TGCGCCAGCAGCTTGGGGACAGGGAACACCGGGGAGCTGTTTTTT
>TRBD2|many|TRBV27|TRBJ2-5
CASSLTSGRVRETQYF
TGTGCCAGCAGTCTGACTAGCGGGAGAGTTCGGGAGACCCAGTACTTC
>TRBD1|many|TRBV29-1|TRBJ2-3
CSCGQGAGDTQYF
TGCAGCTGTGGACAGGGGGCCGGAGATACGCAGTATTTT
>.|many|TRBV29-1|TRBJ2-3
CSVQGSTDTQYF
TGCAGCGTTCAGGGGAGCACAGATACGCAGTATTTT
>.|few|TRBV12-3/TRBV12-4|TRBJ2-3
CASKIGDPDTQYF
TGTGCCAGCAAAATAGGGGACCCAGATACGCAGTATTTT
>.|.|TRBV14|TRBJ2-5
CASSHRAAAETQYF
TGTGCCAGCAGCCATAGAGCGGCCGCGGAGACCCAGTACTTC
>.|few|TRBV11-2|TRBJ2-3
CASSLSNPITDTQYF
TGTGCCAGCAGCTTATCTAACCCGATCACGGATACGCAGTATTTT
>.|few|TRBV10-3|TRBJ1-1
CAISQGFDTEAFF
TGTGCCATCAGCCAGGGCTTTGACACTGAAGCTTTCTTT
>TRBD1|.|TRBV5-1|TRBJ2-1
CASSSGQGSAVLGQFF
TGCGCCAGCAGCTCCGGACAGGGGTCGGCTGTTTTAGGGCAGTTCTTC
>TRBD2|many|TRBV24-1|TRBJ2-1
CATSGGGPRRDEQFF
TGTGCCACCAGTGGGGGAGGGCCTAGGAGGGATGAGCAGTTCTTC
>.|.|TRBV7-3|TRBJ2-2
CASSLGSFPNTGELFF
TGTGCCAGCAGCTTAGGTAGTTTCCCGAACACCGGGGAGCTGTTTTTT
>.|.|TRBV6-5|TRBJ1-1
CASHPPNTEAFF
TGTGCCAGCCATCCGCCCAACACTGAAGCTTTCTTT
>TRBD1|many|TRBV15|TRBJ1-5
CATSRDRGPGGNQPQHF
TGTGCCACCAGCAGAGACAGGGGGCCAGGGGGCAATCAGCCCCAGCATTTT
>.|few|TRBV4-1|TRBJ2-1
CASSHGSGAAYNEQFF
TGCGCCAGCAGCCACGGCTCGGGGGCCGCCTACAATGAGCAGTTCTTC
>TRBD1|.|TRBV10-3|TRBJ1-1
CAISESEGARNTEAFF
TGTGCCATCAGTGAGAGTGAGGGGGCGCGGAACACTGAAGCTTTCTTT
>TRBD2|few|TRBV12-3/TRBV12-4|TRBJ2-1
CASIHRASGRGEQFF
TGTGCCAGCATTCATCGGGCTAGCGGGAGGGGCGAGCAGTTCTTC
>TRBD2|few|TRBV20-1|TRBJ2-7
CCARDLRRLAGDKTTGEQYF
TGCTGTGCTAGAGATCTGAGGAGACTAGCGGGAGATAAAACTACGGGCGAGCAGTACTTC
>TRBD2|few|TRBV3-1|TRBJ2-1
CASSQDTSGNEQFF
TGTGCCAGCAGCCAAGATACTAGCGGAAATGAGCAGTTCTTC
>TRBD1|many|TRBV6-1|TRBJ2-3
CASSDREGAADTQYF
TGTGCCAGCAGTGATCGTGAGGGGGCCGCAGATACGCAGTATTTT
>TRBD2|.|TRBV7-3|TRBJ2-1
CASSPTSGVRNEQFF
TGTGCCAGCAGCCCCACTAGCGGCGTTCGGAATGAGCAGTTCTTC
>.|.|TRBV7-6|TRBJ2-1
CASSVLLGPNNEQFF
TGTGCCAGCAGCGTACTCCTCGGACCAAACAATGAGCAGTTCTTC
>.|many|TRBV7-3|TRBJ2-2
CASSLTQGNTGELFF
TGTGCCAGCAGCTTAACACAGGGGAACACCGGGGAGCTGTTTTTT
>.|many|TRBV27|TRBJ2-2
CASSIGTGELFF
TGTGCCAGCAGCATTGGTACCGGGGAGCTGTTTTTT
>TRBD2|many|TRBV7-3|TRBJ2-1
CASSSGTSGVYNEQFF
TGTGCCAGCAGCTCCGGGACTAGCGGGGTGTACAATGAGCAGTTCTTC
>.|many|TRBV28|TRBJ2-2
CASSLLGRTNTGELFF
TGCGCCAGCAGCTTGTTGGGACGGACGAACACCGGGGAGCTGTTTTTT
>.|many|TRBV5-1|TRBJ2-1
CASSLSGLDWTFEQFF
TGCGCCAGCAGCTTAAGTGGGCTGGACTGGACCTTTGAGCAGTTCTTC
>.|.|TRBV10-3|TRBJ2-1
CAIRPKTLLTIESSYNEQFF
TGTGCCATCAGACCCAAGACTCTTCTAACTATCGAGAGCTCCTACAATGAGCAGTTCTTC
>TRBD2|.|TRBV5-1|TRBJ2-7
CASSRGLADYEQYF
TGCGCCAGCAGCCGGGGACTAGCGGACTACGAGCAGTACTTC
>TRBD1|.|TRBV4-2|TRBJ1-3
CASSQGGGQGQRNTIYF
TGTGCCAGCAGCCAAGGAGGGGGCCAGGGGCAAAGAAACACCATATATTTT
>.|.|TRBV18|TRBJ2-1
CASSPVYEGRDNEQFF
TGTGCCAGCTCACCCGTGTATGAAGGGCGGGACAATGAGCAGTTCTTC
>TRBD1|.|TRBV5-6|TRBJ2-5
CASSLRSGQGGETQYF
TGTGCCAGCAGCTTGAGGTCGGGACAGGGAGGGGAGACCCAGTACTTC
>.|few|TRBV5-1|TRBJ2-5
CASSQGTSQETQYF
TGCGCCAGCAGCCAAGGGACGTCACAAGAGACCCAGTACTTC
>.|many|TRBV25-1|TRBJ2-5
CASSASSVGETQYF
TGTGCCAGCAGTGCTAGTAGTGTTGGGGAGACCCAGTACTTC
>.|.|TRBV25-1|TRBJ2-7
CASSDYDRGGYEQYF
TGTGCCAGCAGTGATTACGACAGGGGAGGGTACGAGCAGTACTTC
>.|many|TRBV10-3|TRBJ2-3
CAIKGGLTSTDTQYF
TGTGCCATCAAAGGGGGATTGACTAGCACAGATACGCAGTATTTT
>.|many|TRBV5-5|TRBJ1-5
CASSVGPLTPQHF
TGTGCCAGCAGCGTGGGGCCGCTGACACCCCAGCATTTT
>.|few|TRBV7-6|TRBJ2-1
CASSLSPSPTGQFF
TGTGCCAGCAGCTTAAGTCCATCCCCGACAGGCCAGTTCTTC
>.|.|TRBV12-3/TRBV12-4|TRBJ1-4
CASSLGGVLFF
TGTGCCAGCAGTTTAGGTGGGGTACTGTTTTTT
>.|many|TRBV5-1|TRBJ2-1
CASSLGRVSYNEQFF
TGCGCCAGCAGCTTGGGGAGGGTGTCCTACAATGAGCAGTTCTTC
>.|few|TRBV10-3|TRBJ2-5
CAISAPTASPLTQETQYF
TGTGCCATCAGTGCCCCGACGGCCTCACCCTTGACCCAAGAGACCCAGTACTTC
>TRBD2|many|TRBV24-1|TRBJ2-3
CATSDLRRGGEDTQYF
TGTGCCACCAGTGATTTGCGGCGGGGGGGCGAAGATACGCAGTATTTT
>.|many|TRBV7-2|TRBJ1-3
CASSLAVGAGNTIYF
TGTGCCAGCAGCTTAGCCGTCGGCGCTGGAAACACCATATATTTT
>TRBD2|.|TRBV12-3/TRBV12-4|TRBJ2-2
CASSLSGLAVRGLTGELFF
TGTGCCAGCAGTTTATCGGGACTAGCGGTCCGCGGGCTCACCGGGGAGCTGTTTTTT
>TRBD2|few|TRBV4-1|TRBJ2-1
CASSQGGGTSYNEQFF
TGCGCCAGCAGCCAGGGCGGGGGGACATCCTACAATGAGCAGTTCTTC
>.|.|TRBV7-8|TRBJ2-2
CASSFVRPISGELFF
TGTGCCAGCAGCTTCGTTCGTCCCATTTCCGGGGAGCTGTTTTTT
>.|.|TRBV9|TRBJ1-1
CASSVVGAGNTEAFF
TGTGCCAGCAGCGTAGTCGGGGCCGGAAACACTGAAGCTTTCTTT
>.|.|TRBV7-9|TRBJ2-3
CASSPIFAVGTDTQYF
TGTGCCAGCAGCCCGATCTTCGCGGTAGGCACAGATACGCAGTATTTT